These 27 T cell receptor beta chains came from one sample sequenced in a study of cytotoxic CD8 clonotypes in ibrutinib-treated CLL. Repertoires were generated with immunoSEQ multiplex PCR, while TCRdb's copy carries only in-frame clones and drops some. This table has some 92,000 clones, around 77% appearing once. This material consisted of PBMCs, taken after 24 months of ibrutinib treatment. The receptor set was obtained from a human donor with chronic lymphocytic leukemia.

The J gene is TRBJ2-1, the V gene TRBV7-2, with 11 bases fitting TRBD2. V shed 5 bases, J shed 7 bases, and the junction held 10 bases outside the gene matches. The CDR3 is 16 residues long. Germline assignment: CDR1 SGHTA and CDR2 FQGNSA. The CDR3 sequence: CASSVQLAGAGNEQFF. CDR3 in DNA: TGTGCCAGCAGCGTCCAACTAGCGGGAGCCGGTAATGAGCAGTTCTTC.

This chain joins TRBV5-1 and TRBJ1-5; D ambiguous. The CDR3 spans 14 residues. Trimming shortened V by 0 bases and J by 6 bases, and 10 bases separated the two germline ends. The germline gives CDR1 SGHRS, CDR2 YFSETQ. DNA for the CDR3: TGCGCCAGCAGCTTGGCTGGAGGGAGTCAGCCCCAGCATTTT. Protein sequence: CASSLAGGSQPQHF. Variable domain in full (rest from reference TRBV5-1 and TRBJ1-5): KAGVTQTPRYLIKTRGQQVTLSCSPISGHRSVSWYQQTPGQGLQFLFEYFSETQRNKGNFPGRFSGRQFSNSRSEMNVSTLELGDSALYLCASSLAGGSQPQHFGDGTRLSIL.

CDR3 bases: TGTGCCAGCAGTCTAACAGGGAGAGGGGGAAACACCATATATTTT. This encodes CASSLTGRGGNTIYF. The rearrangement uses TRBV28 and TRBJ1-3; D may be TRBD1 (6 bases). Deletions cut 5 bases from V and 4 bases from J, with 15 bases between. The CDR3 has 15 amino acids. CDR1 is MDHEN and CDR2 is SYDVKM in the germline V gene.

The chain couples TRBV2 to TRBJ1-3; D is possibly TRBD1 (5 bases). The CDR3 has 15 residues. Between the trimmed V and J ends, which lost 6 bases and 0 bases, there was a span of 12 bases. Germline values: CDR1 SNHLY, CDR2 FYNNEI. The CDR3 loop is CASRRQRHSGNTIYF. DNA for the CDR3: TGTGCCAGCAGGAGACAGCGCCACTCTGGAAACACCATATATTTT.

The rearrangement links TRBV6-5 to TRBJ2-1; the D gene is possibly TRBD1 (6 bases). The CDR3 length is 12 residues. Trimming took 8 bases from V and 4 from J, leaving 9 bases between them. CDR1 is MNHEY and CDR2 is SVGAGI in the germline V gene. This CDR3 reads CASGGEYNEQFF. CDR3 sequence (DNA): TGTGCCAGCGGGGGCGAGTACAATGAGCAGTTCTTC.

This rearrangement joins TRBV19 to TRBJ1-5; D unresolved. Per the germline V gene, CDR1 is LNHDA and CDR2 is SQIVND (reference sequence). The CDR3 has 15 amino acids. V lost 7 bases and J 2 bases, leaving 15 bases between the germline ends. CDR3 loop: CASTPPTTGNQPQHF. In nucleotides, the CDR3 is TGTGCCAGTACCCCGCCCACTACGGGCAATCAGCCCCAGCATTTT.

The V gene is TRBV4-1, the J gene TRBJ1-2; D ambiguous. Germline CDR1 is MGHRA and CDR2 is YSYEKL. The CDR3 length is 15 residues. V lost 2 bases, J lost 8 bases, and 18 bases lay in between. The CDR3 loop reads CASSQSLAGPRGYTF. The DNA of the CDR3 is TGCGCCAGCAGCCAATCCTTGGCCGGGCCCAGGGGCTACACCTTC.

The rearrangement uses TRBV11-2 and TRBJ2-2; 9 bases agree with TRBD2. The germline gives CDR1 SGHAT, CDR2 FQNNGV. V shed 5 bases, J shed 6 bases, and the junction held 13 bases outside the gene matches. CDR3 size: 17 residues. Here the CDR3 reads CASSPPRSGRGPGELFF. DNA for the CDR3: TGTGCCAGCAGCCCCCCGCGTAGCGGGAGAGGCCCCGGGGAGCTGTTTTTT.

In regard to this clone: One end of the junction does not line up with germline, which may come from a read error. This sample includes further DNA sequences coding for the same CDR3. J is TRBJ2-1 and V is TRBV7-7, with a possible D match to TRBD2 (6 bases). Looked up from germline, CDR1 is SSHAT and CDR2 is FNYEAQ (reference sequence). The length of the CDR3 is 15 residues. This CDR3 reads CASSLRREGYNEQFF. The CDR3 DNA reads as TGTGCTAGCAGCTTACGGCGGGAAGGGTATAATGAGCAGTTCTTC.

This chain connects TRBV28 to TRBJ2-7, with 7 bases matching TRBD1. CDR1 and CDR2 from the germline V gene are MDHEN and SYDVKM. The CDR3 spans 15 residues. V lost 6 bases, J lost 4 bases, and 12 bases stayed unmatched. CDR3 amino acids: CASSPTDREIYEQYF. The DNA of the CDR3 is TGTGCCAGCAGCCCTACCGACAGGGAGATTTACGAGCAGTACTTC.

In nucleotides, the CDR3 is TGTGCCAGCAGCTCCAGACTGACCGAGCAGTACTTC. Encoded protein: CASSSRLTEQYF. The J gene is TRBJ2-7, the V gene TRBV13; D gene uncertain. V was shortened by 4 bases and J by 6 bases, with 10 bases between the two germline ends. The CDR3 spans 12 residues. CDR1 PRHDT and CDR2 FYEKMQ come from the germline V gene (reference sequence).

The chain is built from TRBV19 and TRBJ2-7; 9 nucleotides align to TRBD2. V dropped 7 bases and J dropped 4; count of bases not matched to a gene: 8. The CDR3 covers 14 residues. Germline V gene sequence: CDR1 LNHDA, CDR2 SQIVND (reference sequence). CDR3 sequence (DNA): TGTGCCAGTAACCGAGGTAGCGGGAGTTACGAGCAGTACTTC. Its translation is CASNRGSGSYEQYF.

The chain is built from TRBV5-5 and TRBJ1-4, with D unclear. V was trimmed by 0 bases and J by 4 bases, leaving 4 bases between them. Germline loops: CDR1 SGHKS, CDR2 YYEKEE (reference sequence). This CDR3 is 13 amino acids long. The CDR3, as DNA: TGTGCCAGCAGCTTGGGTAGTAATGAAAAACTGTTTTTT. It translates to CASSLGSNEKLFF. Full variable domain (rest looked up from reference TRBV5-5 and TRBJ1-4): DAGVTQSPTHLIKTRGQQVTLRCSPISGHKSVSWYQQVLGQGPQFIFQYYEKEERGRGNFPDRFSARQFPNYSSELNVNALLLGDSALYLCASSLGSNEKLFFGSGTQLSVL.

The CDR3 nucleotides are TGTGCCAGCAGGCCAGGGGAGAAGGGCTACACCTTC. Amino acid sequence: CASRPGEKGYTF. The chain combines TRBV5-5 with TRBJ1-2, with a tentative D call TRBD1 (6 bases). Trimming left V 5 bases short and J 8 bases short, with 13 bases between. This CDR3 comprises 12 residues. Germline V gene sequence: CDR1 SGHKS, CDR2 YYEKEE (reference sequence).

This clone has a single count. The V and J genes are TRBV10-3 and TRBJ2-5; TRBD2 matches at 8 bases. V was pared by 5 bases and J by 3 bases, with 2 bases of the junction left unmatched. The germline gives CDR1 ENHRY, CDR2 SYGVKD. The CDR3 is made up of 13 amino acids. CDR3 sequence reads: CAISYSGKETQYF. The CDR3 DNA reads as TGTGCCATCAGTTATAGCGGGAAAGAGACCCAGTACTTC.

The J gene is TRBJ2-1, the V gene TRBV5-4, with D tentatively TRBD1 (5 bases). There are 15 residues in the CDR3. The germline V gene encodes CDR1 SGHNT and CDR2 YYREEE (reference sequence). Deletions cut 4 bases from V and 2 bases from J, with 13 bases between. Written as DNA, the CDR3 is TGTGCCAGCAGCCAAAGGGGCCTAGCCTACAATGAGCAGTTCTTC. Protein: CASSQRGLAYNEQFF.

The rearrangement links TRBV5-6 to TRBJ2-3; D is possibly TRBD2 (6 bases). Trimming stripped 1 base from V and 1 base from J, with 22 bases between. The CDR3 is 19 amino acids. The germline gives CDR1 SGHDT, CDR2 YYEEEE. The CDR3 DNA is TGTGCCAGCAGCTTGCGACTAGAGGGTGCCGATCGTGGCACAGATACGCAGTATTTT. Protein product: CASSLRLEGADRGTDTQYF.

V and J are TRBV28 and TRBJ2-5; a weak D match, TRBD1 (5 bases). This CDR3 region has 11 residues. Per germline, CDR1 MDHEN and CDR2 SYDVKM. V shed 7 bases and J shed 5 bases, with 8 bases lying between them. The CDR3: CASTKGETQYF. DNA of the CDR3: TGTGCCAGCACTAAGGGGGAGACCCAGTACTTC. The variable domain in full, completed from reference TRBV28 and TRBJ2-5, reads DVKVTQSSRYLVKRTGEKVFLECVQDMDHENMFWYRQDPGLGLRLIYFSYDVKMKEKGDIPEGYSVSREKKERFSLILESASTNQTSMYLCASTKGETQYFGPGTRLLVL.

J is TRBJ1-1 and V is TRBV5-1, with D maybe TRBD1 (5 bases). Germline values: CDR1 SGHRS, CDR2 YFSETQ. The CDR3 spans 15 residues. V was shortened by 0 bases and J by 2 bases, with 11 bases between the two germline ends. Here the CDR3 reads CASSLGQSLNTEAFF. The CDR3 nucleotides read TGCGCCAGCAGCTTGGGACAGTCTTTAAACACTGAAGCTTTCTTT.

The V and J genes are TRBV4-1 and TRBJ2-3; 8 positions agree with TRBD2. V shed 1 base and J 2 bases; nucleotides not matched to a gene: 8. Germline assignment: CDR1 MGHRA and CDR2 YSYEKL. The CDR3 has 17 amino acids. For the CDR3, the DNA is TGCGCCAGCAGCCAAGGTCCCGGGACTAGAGCCACAGATACGCAGTATTTT. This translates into CASSQGPGTRATDTQYF.

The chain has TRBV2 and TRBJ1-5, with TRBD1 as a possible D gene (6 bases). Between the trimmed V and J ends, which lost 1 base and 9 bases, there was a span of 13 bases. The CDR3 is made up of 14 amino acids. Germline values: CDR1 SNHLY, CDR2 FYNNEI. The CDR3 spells CASSEGQGQGPQHF. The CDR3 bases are TGTGCCAGCAGTGAAGGTCAGGGGCAGGGGCCCCAGCATTTT.

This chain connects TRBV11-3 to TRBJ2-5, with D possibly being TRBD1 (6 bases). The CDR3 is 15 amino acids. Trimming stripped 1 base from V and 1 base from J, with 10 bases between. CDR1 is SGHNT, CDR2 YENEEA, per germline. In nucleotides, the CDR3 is TGTGCCAGCAGCTTAGGGGCCAGGGGCCAAGAGACCCAGTACTTC. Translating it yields CASSLGARGQETQYF. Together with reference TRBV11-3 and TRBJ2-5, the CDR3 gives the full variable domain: EAGVVQSPRYKIIEKKQPVAFWCNPISGHNTLYWYLQNLGQGPELLIRYENEEAVDDSQLPKDRFSAERLKGVDSTLKIQPAELGDSAVYLCASSLGARGQETQYFGPGTRLLVL.

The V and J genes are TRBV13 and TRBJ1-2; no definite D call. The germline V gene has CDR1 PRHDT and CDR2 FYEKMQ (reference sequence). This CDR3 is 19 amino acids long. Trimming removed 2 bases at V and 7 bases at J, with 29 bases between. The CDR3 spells CASSLRPVGSRTLLGGYTF. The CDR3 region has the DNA TGTGCCAGCAGCTTAAGGCCCGTGGGATCCCGGACCCTTCTAGGTGGCTACACCTTC.

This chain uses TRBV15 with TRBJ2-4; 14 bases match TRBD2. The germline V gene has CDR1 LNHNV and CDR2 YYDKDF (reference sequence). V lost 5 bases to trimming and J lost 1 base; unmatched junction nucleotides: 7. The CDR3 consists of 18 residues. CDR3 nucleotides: TGTGCCACCAGCCGCTGGACTAGCGGGAGGTCGGCCAAAAACATTCAGTACTTC. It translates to CATSRWTSGRSAKNIQYF.

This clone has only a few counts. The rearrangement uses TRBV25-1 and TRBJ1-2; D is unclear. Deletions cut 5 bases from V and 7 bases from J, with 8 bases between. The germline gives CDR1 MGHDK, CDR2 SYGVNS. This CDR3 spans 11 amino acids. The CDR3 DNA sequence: TGTGCCAGCAGTCGCGGCGTTGGCTACACCTTC. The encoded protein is CASSRGVGYTF.

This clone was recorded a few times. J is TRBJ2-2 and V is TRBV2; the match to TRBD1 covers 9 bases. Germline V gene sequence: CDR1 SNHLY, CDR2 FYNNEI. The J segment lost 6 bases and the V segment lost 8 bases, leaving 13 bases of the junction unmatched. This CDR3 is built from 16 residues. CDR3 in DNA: TGTGCCAGCTACAGGGGGCCTCCGTCCCTGGCCGGGGAGCTGTTTTTT. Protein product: CASYRGPPSLAGELFF.

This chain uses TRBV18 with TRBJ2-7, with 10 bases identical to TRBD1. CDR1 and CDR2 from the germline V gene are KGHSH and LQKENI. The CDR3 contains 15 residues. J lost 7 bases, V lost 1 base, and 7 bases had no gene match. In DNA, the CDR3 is TGTGCCAGCTCACCACGAGGGACAGGGGAATATGAGCAGTACTTC. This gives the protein CASSPRGTGEYEQYF.